These 20 T cell receptor beta chains came from one sample sequenced in a study of Graves' ophthalmopathy and Graves' hyperthyroidism. The authors amplified TCR beta CDR3 regions, and they did so from RNA transcripts for repertoire sequencing. HTBI-primed first-round RT-PCR preceded second-round multiplex PCR. TCRdb redid the calling of the multiplex PCR reads with MiXCR, one entry per CDR3 protein. The sample has a few hundred thousand distinct CDR3 sequences, 15% to 20% seen once; the top ten hold around an eighth. Sequencing was done on a sample of peripheral blood. These receptors were obtained from an adult man with Graves' ophthalmopathy.

This clonotype was observed many times. The chain joins TRBV4-1 to TRBJ1-5; TRBD1 might be the D (5 bases). This CDR3 region has 15 residues. V lost 0 bases, J lost 4 bases, and 10 bases lay in between. Germline CDR1 and CDR2: MGHRA and YSYEKL. This CDR3 is CASSQDGTVNQPQHF. The CDR3 DNA sequence: TGCGCCAGCAGCCAAGACGGGACGGTTAATCAGCCCCAGCATTTT.

To note about this clonotype: Since a much larger clone is just one base distant, this may be a read error. The chain is built from TRBV11-2 and TRBJ1-3; weak D call: TRBD1 (6 bases). Germline V gene lookup returns CDR1 SGHAT and CDR2 FQNNGV. The CDR3 contains 15 residues. CDR3 in DNA: TGTGTCAGCAGCCAGACAGGCCGCTCTGGAAACACCATATATTTT. It specifies CVSSQTGRSGNTIYF.

The sample holds many counts of this clonotype. The rearrangement links TRBV20-1 to TRBJ1-1; 11 nucleotides align to TRBD1. The CDR3 has 16 residues. CDR1 and CDR2 (germline): DFQATT, SNEGSKA (reference sequence). Germline trimming cut 3 bases from V and 1 base from J; bases unmatched to any gene: 7. The CDR3 bases are TGCAGTGCTAGTCCCTGGGACAGGGGGGCGAACACTGAAGCTTTCTTT. Translating gives CSASPWDRGANTEAFF.

This clonotype has a count of ten or more. The chain has TRBV12-3 or TRBV12-4 and TRBJ1-1, with D unclear. The V gene lost 3 bases and the J gene lost 7 bases, with 6 bases spanning the gap. The CDR3 extends over 11 amino acids. CDR3 nucleotide sequence: TGTGCCAGCAGTTTTGGGGTTGAAGCTTTCTTT. It yields the protein CASSFGVEAFF.

In this sample, this clonotype turned up many times. The chain carries TRBV29-1 and TRBJ1-1; 7 positions agree with TRBD1. The length of the CDR3 is 16 residues. The J segment lost 4 bases and the V segment lost 7 bases, leaving 18 bases of the junction unmatched. Germline V gene sequence: CDR1 SQVTM, CDR2 ANQGSEA. This CDR3 is CSAPIQSTGILTEAFF. DNA for the CDR3: TGCAGCGCACCCATCCAGTCGACAGGGATCCTCACTGAAGCTTTCTTT.

This clonotype appeared many times. This chain connects TRBV6-2 or TRBV6-3 to TRBJ2-2; no clear D gene. Germline CDR1 reads MNHEY; CDR2 reads SVGEGT. CDR3 length: 14 residues. Trimming pared 2 bases from V and 6 bases from J, leaving 10 bases between. CDR3 in DNA: TGTGCCAGCAGTTACGGCAGGTTATCCGGGGAGCTGTTTTTT. This codes for CASSYGRLSGELFF.

The sample holds many counts of this clonotype. The gene calls are TRBV20-1 and TRBJ2-7; 8 bases line up with TRBD1. Germline lookup yields CDR1 DFQATT and CDR2 SNEGSKA (reference sequence). The CDR3 covers 16 residues. J lost 2 bases, V lost 0 bases, and 9 bases had no gene match. CDR3 sequence reads: CSARDRSGDRPYEQYF. As DNA, the CDR3 is TGCAGTGCTAGAGACCGATCCGGGGACAGGCCCTACGAGCAGTACTTC.

This clonotype has at least ten counts. The chain uses TRBV3-1 and TRBJ2-5; D possibly uses TRBD1 or TRBD2 (5 bases each). Trimming stripped 1 base from V and 6 bases from J, with 15 bases between. CDR1 LGHDT and CDR2 YNNKEL come from the germline V gene (reference sequence). The CDR3 has 15 residues. CDR3 loop: CASSQVSGGPKTQYF. CDR3 DNA: TGTGCCAGCAGCCAAGTGTCTGGGGGTCCCAAGACCCAGTACTTC.

This clonotype was found many times. V is TRBV11-2 and J is TRBJ1-3; D may be TRBD1 (5 bases). Trimming shortened V by 1 base and J by 0 bases, and 16 bases separated the two germline ends. The CDR3 is 18 amino acids. CDR1 SGHAT and CDR2 FQNNGV come from the germline V gene. The CDR3 loop reads CASSLGPDREYSGNTIYF. The CDR3 DNA follows: TGTGCCAGCAGCTTAGGACCAGACAGAGAGTACTCTGGAAACACCATATATTTT. Based on the CDR3 plus reference TRBV11-2 and TRBJ1-3, the full variable domain is EAGVAQSPRYKIIEKRQSVAFWCNPISGHATLYWYQQILGQGPKLLIQFQNNGVVDDSQLPKDRFSAERLKGVDSTLKIQPAKLEDSAVYLCASSLGPDREYSGNTIYFGEGSWLTVV.

This clonotype has a count of ten or more. This chain joins TRBV20-1 and TRBJ1-1; TRBD1 matches 8 bases. Germline trimming cut 6 bases from V and 4 bases from J; bases unmatched to any gene: 7. CDR1 DFQATT and CDR2 SNEGSKA come from the germline V gene (reference sequence). This CDR3 is 13 amino acids long. The CDR3 here is CSAPLGQGTEAFF. CDR3 DNA: TGCAGTGCCCCTCTCGGACAGGGCACTGAAGCTTTCTTT.

V gene TRBV6-1 combines with J gene TRBJ2-2, with TRBD2 matching over 9 bases. The ends lost 5 bases at V and 4 bases at J; junction bases unmatched: 8. In germline, CDR1 is MNHNS, CDR2 SASEGT. The CDR3 loop spans 16 amino acids. The CDR3 region has the DNA TGTGCCAGCAGTAGGGGACTAGCCGTGGGCACCGGGGAGCTGTTTTTT. This translates into CASSRGLAVGTGELFF.

This clonotype occurred many times. The genes are TRBV30 and TRBJ1-1, with D possibly being TRBD1 (5 bases). CDR3 length equals 10 residues. Germline CDR1 GTSNPN, CDR2 SVGIG (reference sequence). For the CDR3, the DNA is TGTGCAATGGGGGACACTGAAGCTTTCTTT. It codes for CAMGDTEAFF.

This clonotype was detected ten times or more. The CDR3 region is CASSLDGLGAALSYEQYF. CDR3 in DNA: TGTGCCAGCAGCTTGGACGGCCTTGGGGCGGCCCTATCCTACGAGCAGTACTTC. V gene TRBV5-6 combines with J gene TRBJ2-7; possible D gene TRBD1, 5 bases. Germline V lookup: CDR1 SGHDT, CDR2 YYEEEE. This CDR3 has 18 amino acids. V gave up 0 bases and J gave up 1 base, with 20 bases separating them.

This clonotype was counted at least ten times. The rearrangement uses TRBV27 and TRBJ1-2; a possible D gene is TRBD1 (6 bases). The CDR3 contains 14 residues. Germline V lookup: CDR1 MNHEY, CDR2 SMNVEV (reference sequence). V dropped 4 bases and J dropped 4 bases, with 13 bases sitting between them. CDR3 sequence (DNA): TGTGCCAGCAGTTCGAACAGGGAGGGCTATGGCTACACCTTC. It encodes CASSSNREGYGYTF.

The chain has TRBV6-5 and TRBJ1-2; D is unresolved. CDR3 length: 14 residues. The V end lost 2 bases, the J end lost 4 bases, and 11 bases lay between the germline ends. CDR1 is MNHEY, CDR2 SVGAGI, per germline. DNA of the CDR3: TGTGCCAGCAGTTACGGCGGAATGAGCTATGGCTACACCTTC. Translated: CASSYGGMSYGYTF.

The chain uses TRBV20-1 and TRBJ2-5; D unclear. Per the germline V gene, CDR1 is DFQATT and CDR2 is SNEGSKA (reference sequence). Trimming took off 0 bases at V and 0 bases at J, with 11 bases between the two ends. The CDR3 is made up of 15 amino acids. CDR3 amino acids: CSARDHSSHQETQYF. CDR3 coding DNA: TGCAGTGCTAGAGATCACTCGAGCCACCAAGAGACCCAGTACTTC.

This clonotype was seen repeatedly, ten times or more. The chain recombines TRBV4-1 with TRBJ2-2, with D possibly being TRBD2 (5 bases). V lost 4 bases and J lost 4, with 13 bases in between. Germline V gene sequence: CDR1 MGHRA, CDR2 YSYEKL. The CDR3 extends over 15 amino acids. CDR3: CASSPLASFTGELFF. In DNA form, the CDR3 reads TGCGCCAGCAGCCCCCTAGCCTCTTTCACCGGGGAGCTGTTTTTT.

This clonotype was found many times. The V call is TRBV2, the J call TRBJ2-7, with 9 nucleotides matching TRBD1. The CDR3 runs 13 residues. CDR1 and CDR2 (germline): SNHLY, FYNNEI. V was clipped by 10 bases and J by 3 bases; unmatched bases: 7. CDR3 amino acids: CAITPTGGYEQYF. The CDR3 bases are TGTGCCATCACTCCGACAGGGGGCTACGAGCAGTACTTC.

This clonotype occurred many times. The chain joins TRBV6-2 or TRBV6-3 to TRBJ1-5; 9 nucleotides align to TRBD1. After removal of 5 bases from V and 15 bases from J, the junction contained 17 bases not matched to a gene. The CDR3 length is 15 residues. The germline V gene encodes CDR1 MNHEY and CDR2 SVGEGT. The CDR3 region is CASSGSGQGSLARHF. CDR3 coding DNA: TGTGCCAGCAGTGGTTCGGGACAGGGCAGCTTGGCCCGGCATTTT.

The sample holds many counts of this clonotype. This chain links TRBV4-1 with TRBJ2-7; TRBD2 agrees at 7 bases. The junction had 5 bases not matched to a gene; V was cut back by 1 base and J by 2 bases. CDR3 length: 15 residues. Germline lookup yields CDR1 MGHRA and CDR2 YSYEKL. CDR3 protein: CASSQALADTYEQYF. The CDR3 DNA reads as TGCGCCAGCAGCCAAGCCCTAGCGGATACCTACGAGCAGTACTTC.